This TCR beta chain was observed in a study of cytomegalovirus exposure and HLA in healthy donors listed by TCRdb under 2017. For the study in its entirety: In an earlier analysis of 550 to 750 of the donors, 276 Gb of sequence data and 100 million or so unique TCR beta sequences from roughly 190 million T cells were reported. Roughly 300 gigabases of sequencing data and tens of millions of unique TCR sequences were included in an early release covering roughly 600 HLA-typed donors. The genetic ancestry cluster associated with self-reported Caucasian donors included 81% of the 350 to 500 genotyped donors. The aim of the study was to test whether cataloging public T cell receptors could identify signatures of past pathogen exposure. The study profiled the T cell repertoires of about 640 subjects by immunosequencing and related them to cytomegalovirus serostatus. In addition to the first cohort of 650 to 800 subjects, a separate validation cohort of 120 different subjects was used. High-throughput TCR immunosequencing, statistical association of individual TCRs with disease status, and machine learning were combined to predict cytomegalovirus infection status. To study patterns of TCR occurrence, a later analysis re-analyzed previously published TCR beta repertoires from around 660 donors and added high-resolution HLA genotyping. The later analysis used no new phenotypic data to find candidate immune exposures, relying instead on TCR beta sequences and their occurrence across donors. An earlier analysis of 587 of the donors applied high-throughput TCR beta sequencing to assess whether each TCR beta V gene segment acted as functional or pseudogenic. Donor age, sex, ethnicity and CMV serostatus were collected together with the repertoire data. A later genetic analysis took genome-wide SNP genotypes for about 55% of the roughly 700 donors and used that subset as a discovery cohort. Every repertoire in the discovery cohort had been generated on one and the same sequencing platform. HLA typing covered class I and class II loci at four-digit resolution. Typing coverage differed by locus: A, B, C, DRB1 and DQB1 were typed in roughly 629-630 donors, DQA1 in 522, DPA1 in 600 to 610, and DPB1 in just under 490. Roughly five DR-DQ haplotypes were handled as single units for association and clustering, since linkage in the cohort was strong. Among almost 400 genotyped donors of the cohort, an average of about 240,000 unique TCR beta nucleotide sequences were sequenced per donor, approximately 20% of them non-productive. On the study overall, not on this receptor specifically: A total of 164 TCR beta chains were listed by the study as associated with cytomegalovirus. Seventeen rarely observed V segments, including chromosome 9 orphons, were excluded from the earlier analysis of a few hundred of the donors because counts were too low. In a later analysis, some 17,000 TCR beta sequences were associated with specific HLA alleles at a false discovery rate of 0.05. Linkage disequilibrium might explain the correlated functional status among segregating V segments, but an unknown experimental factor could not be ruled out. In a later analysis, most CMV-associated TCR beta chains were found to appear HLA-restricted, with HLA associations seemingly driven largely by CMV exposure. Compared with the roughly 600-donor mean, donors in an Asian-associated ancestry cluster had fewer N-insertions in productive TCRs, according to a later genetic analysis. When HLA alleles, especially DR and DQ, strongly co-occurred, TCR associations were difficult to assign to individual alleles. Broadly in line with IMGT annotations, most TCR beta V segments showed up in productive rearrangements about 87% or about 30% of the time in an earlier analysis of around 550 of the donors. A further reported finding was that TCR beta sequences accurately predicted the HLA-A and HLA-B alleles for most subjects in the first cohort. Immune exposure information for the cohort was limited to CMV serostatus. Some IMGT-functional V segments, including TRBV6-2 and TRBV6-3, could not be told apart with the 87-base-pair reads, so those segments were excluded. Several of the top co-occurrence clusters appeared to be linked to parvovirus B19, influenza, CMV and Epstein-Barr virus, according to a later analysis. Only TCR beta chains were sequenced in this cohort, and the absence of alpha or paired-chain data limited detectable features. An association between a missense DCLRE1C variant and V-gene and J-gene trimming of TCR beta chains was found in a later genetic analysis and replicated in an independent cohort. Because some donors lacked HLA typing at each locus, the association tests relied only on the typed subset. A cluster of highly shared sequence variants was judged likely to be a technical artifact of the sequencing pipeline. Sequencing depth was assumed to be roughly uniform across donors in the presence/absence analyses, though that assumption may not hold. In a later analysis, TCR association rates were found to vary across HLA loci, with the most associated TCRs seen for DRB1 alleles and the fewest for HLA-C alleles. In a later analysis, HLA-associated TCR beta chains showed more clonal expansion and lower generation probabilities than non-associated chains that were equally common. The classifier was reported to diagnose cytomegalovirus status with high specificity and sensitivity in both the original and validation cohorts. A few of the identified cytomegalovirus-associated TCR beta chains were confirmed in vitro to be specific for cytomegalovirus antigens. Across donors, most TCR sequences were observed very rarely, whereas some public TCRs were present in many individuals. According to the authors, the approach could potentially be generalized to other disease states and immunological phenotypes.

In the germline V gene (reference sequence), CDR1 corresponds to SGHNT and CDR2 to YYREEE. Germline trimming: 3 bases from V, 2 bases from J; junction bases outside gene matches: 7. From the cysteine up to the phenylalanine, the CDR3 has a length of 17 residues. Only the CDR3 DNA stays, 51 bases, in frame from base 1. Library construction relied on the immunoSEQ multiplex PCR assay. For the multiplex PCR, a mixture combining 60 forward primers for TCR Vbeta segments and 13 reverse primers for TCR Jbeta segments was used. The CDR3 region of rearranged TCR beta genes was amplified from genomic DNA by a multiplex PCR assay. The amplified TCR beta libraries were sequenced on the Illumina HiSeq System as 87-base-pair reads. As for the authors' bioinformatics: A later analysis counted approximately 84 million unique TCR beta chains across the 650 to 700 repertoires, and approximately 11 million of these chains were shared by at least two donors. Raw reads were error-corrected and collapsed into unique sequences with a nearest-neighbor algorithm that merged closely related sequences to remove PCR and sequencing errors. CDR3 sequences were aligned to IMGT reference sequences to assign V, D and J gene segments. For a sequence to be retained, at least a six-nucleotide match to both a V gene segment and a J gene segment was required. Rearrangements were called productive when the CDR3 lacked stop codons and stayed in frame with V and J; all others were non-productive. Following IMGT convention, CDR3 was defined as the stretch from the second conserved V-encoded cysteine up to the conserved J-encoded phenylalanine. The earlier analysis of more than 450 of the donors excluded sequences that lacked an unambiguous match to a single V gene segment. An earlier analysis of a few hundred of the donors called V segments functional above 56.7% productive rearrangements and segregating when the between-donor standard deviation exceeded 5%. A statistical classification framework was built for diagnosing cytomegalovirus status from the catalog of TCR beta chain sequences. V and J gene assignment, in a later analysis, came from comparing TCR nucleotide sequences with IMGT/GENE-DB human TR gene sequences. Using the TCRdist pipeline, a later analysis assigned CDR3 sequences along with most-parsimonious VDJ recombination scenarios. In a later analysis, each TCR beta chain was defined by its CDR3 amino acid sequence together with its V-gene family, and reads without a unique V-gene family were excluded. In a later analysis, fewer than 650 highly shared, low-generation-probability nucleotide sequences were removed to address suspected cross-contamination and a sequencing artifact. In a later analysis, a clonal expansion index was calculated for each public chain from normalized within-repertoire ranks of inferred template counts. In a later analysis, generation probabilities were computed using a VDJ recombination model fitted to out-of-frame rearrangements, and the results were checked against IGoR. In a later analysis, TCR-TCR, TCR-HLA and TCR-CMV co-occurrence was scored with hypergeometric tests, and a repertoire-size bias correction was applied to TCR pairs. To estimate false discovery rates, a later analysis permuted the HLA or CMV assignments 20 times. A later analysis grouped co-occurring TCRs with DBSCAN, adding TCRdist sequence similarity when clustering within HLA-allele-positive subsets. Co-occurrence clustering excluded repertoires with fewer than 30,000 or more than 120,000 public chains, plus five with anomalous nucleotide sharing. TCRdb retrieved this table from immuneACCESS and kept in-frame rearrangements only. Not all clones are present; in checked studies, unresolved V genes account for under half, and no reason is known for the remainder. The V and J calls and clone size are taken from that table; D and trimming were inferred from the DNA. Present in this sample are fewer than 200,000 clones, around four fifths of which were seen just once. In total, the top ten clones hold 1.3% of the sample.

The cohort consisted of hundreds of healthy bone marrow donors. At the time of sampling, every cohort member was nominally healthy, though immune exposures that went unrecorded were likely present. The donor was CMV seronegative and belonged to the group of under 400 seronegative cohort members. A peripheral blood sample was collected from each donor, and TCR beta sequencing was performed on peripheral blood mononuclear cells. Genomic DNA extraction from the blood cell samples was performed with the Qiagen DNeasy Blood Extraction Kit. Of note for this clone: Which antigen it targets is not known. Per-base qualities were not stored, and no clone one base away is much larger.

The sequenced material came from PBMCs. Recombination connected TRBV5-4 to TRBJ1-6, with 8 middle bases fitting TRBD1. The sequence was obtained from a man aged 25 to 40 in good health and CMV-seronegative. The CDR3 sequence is CASSSHRGITYNSPLHF. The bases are TGTGCCAGCAGCTCCCACAGGGGGATCACCTATAATTCACCCCTCCACTTT.